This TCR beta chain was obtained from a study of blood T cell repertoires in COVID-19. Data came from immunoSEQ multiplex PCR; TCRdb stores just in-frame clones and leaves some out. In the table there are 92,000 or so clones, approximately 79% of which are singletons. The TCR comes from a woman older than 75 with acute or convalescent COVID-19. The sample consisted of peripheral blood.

The CDR3 nucleotides read TGCAGCGTTGAGGGGACAGGCTACGAGCAGTACTTC. Its translation is CSVEGTGYEQYF. V and J are TRBV29-1 and TRBJ2-7, with TRBD1 matching 8 bases. The germline CDR1 and CDR2 sequences are SQVTM and ANQGSEA. This CDR3 is built from 12 residues. J gave up 3 bases and V 3 bases, and 1 base lay outside the gene matches.